The 5 T cell receptor beta chains in this list originate from one sample, sequenced in a study of blood T cell repertoires in COVID-19 (dated by TCRdb to about 2020). The method behind the library was the immunoSEQ multiplex PCR assay. Drawn from immuneACCESS, this table holds only the in-frame rearrangements with V and J called that TCRdb kept. Clones are partly lost; checked studies trace under half to an unresolved V gene and leave the rest unexplained. The sample table contains around 150,000 clones; only one count was recorded for around 82% of them. Approximately 6.8% of the sample rests with the top ten. The sample was peripheral blood. These TCRs come from a woman aged 40 to 49 with COVID-19, enrolled during active disease.

The J gene is TRBJ2-2, the V gene TRBV27; TRBD2 matches 7 bases. Per the germline V gene, CDR1 is MNHEY and CDR2 is SMNVEV (reference sequence). The CDR3 extends over 16 amino acids. The V gene end was trimmed by 6 bases and the J gene end by 5 bases; junction bases not matched to a gene: 12. DNA for the CDR3: TGTGCCAGCAGGAATAACATGGGGGGAGGGACCGGGGAGCTGTTTTTT. It yields the protein CASRNNMGGGTGELFF.

V is TRBV6-1 and J is TRBJ2-7, with no clear D. Germline lookup yields CDR1 MNHNS and CDR2 SASEGT. Trimming cost V 1 base and J 4 bases, with 14 bases left between them. The CDR3 runs 15 residues. The CDR3 is CASSEEALHGYEQYF. The CDR3 region has the DNA TGTGCCAGCAGTGAAGAGGCATTACACGGGTACGAGCAGTACTTC.

The chain couples TRBV5-8 to TRBJ2-7; TRBD2 is a possible D gene (6 bases). The CDR3 runs 13 residues. The V gene's germline CDR1 is SGHTS and CDR2 YDEGEE. V was cut by 4 bases and J by 4 bases, with 12 bases left in between. The CDR3 here is CASSPGREYEQYV. DNA of the CDR3: TGTGCCAGCAGCCCAGGGCGGGAATACGAGCAGTACGTC.

The V gene is TRBV19, the J gene TRBJ2-2; 7 positions match TRBD1. Losses at the gene ends were 6 bases for V and 5 bases for J; bases not matched to a gene: 6. The CDR3 runs 14 residues. In germline, CDR1 is LNHDA, CDR2 SQIVND (reference sequence). The CDR3 bases are TGTGCCAGTAGCCTCGGGACAGCTACCGGGGAGCTGTTTTTT. Residues: CASSLGTATGELFF. Full variable domain (remainder filled in from reference TRBV19 and TRBJ2-2): DGGITQSPKYLFRKEGQNVTLSCEQNLNHDAMYWYRQDPGQGLRLIYYSQIVNDFQKGDIAEGYSVSREKKESFPLTVTSAQKNPTAFYLCASSLGTATGELFFGEGSRLTVL.

The chain carries TRBV28 and TRBJ2-7, with D perhaps TRBD1 (5 bases). Germline V gene sequence: CDR1 MDHEN, CDR2 SYDVKM. Trimming shortened V by 6 bases and J by 3 bases, and 12 bases separated the two germline ends. The CDR3 extends over 13 amino acids. CDR3 nucleotide sequence: TGTGCCAGCAGGTCAGGGTCGATCTACGAGCAGTACTTC. This encodes CASRSGSIYEQYF. Looking up the rest from reference TRBV28 and TRBJ2-7 gives the full variable domain: DVKVTQSSRYLVKRTGEKVFLECVQDMDHENMFWYRQDPGLGLRLIYFSYDVKMKEKGDIPEGYSVSREKKERFSLILESASTNQTSMYLCASRSGSIYEQYFGPGTRLTVT.